A single sample gave rise to the 25 T cell receptor beta chains below, sequenced in a study of blood T cell repertoires in COVID-19. Repertoires were generated with immunoSEQ multiplex PCR, while TCRdb's copy carries only in-frame clones and drops some. This table holds about 99,000 clones, 70% to 90% found once. Sequencing was done on a sample of peripheral blood. The receptors derive from a man aged 45-65 years in a cohort sampled during active COVID-19.

In this sample, this clone turned up a few times. The gene calls are TRBV7-8 and TRBJ2-3, with 8 bases fitting TRBD2. The CDR3 has 12 amino acids. Looked up from germline, CDR1 is SGHVS and CDR2 is FQNEAQ. The V and J ends lost 11 bases and 5 bases, in that order; junction bases with no gene match: 6. CDR3 DNA sequence: TGTGCCCCGGGGGGGGCGGAAGATACGCAGTATTTT. As protein: CAPGGAEDTQYF.

The rearrangement joins TRBV4-3 to TRBJ1-5; D not certain. This CDR3 contains 14 residues. The V gene lost 0 bases and the J gene lost 3 bases, with 6 bases spanning the gap. CDR1 and CDR2 (germline): LGHNA, YSLEER. This chain's CDR3 is CASSQERVNQPQHF. In DNA form, the CDR3 reads TGCGCCAGCAGCCAAGAGCGCGTCAATCAGCCCCAGCATTTT.

The chain carries TRBV6-2 or TRBV6-3 and TRBJ2-3; 14 bases map to TRBD2. Germline CDR1 MNHEY, CDR2 SVGEGT. This CDR3 spans 18 amino acids. The junction had 11 bases not matched to a gene; V was cut back by 5 bases and J by 4 bases. The CDR3 spells CASSPLPGTSGGPDTQYF. The CDR3, as DNA: TGTGCCAGCAGTCCCCTTCCCGGGACTAGCGGGGGACCAGATACGCAGTATTTT.

The genes are TRBV28 and TRBJ2-3, with 9 bases matching TRBD2. V shed 6 bases, J shed 2 bases, and the junction held 6 bases outside the gene matches. The CDR3 has 15 residues. Looked up from germline, CDR1 is MDHEN and CDR2 is SYDVKM. CDR3 in DNA: TGTGCCAGCAGCTCTAGCGGGGAATTCACAGATACGCAGTATTTT. Translation: CASSSSGEFTDTQYF.

V is TRBV4-2 and J is TRBJ2-1, with TRBD2 matching over 10 bases. This CDR3 has 16 residues. After removal of 5 bases from V and 9 bases from J, the junction contained 13 bases not matched to a gene. Germline CDR1 LGHNA, CDR2 YNFKEQ. CDR3 loop: CASSSRAGGPSGEQFF. Here the CDR3 DNA reads TGTGCCAGCAGCTCACGAGCGGGGGGGCCATCTGGTGAGCAGTTCTTC.

This chain joins TRBV5-1 and TRBJ2-6; 9 positions match TRBD1. CDR3 size: 16 residues. The ends lost 4 bases at V and 2 bases at J; junction bases unmatched: 4. Looked up from germline, CDR1 is SGHRS and CDR2 is YFSETQ. The CDR3, as DNA: TGCGCCAGCAGCGGCGACAGGGGGGCTGGGGCCAACGTCCTGACTTTC. It yields the protein CASSGDRGAGANVLTF.

The rearrangement joins TRBV28 to TRBJ2-2; a possible D gene is TRBD1 (6 bases). The germline CDR1 and CDR2 sequences are MDHEN and SYDVKM. Trimming removed 6 bases from V and 3 bases from J, with 17 bases in between. The CDR3 consists of 16 residues. DNA for the CDR3: TGTGCCAGCAGCACACTCAGGGGTGGGTACACCGGGGAGCTGTTTTTT. Residues: CASSTLRGGYTGELFF.

The rearrangement joins TRBV3-1 (or the pseudogene TRBV3-2) to TRBJ2-1; perhaps TRBD2 as D (5 bases). Looked up from germline, CDR1 is LGHDT and CDR2 is YNNKEL (reference sequence). CDR3 length: 14 amino acids. V lost 0 bases to trimming and J lost 8 bases, with 11 bases between them. CDR3 amino acids: CASSQDGLAHEQFF. CDR3 in DNA: TGTGCCAGCAGCCAAGACGGGCTAGCCCATGAGCAGTTCTTC.

This clone was seen only once. The rearrangement joins TRBV6-4 to TRBJ2-7, with 7 bases matching TRBD1. CDR3 size: 14 residues. J gave up 2 bases and V 6 bases, and 7 bases lay outside the gene matches. Germline loops: CDR1 MRHNA, CDR2 SNTAGT. The CDR3 sequence: CASRGTVATYEQYV. The CDR3 DNA sequence: TGTGCCAGCAGGGGGACAGTCGCCACCTACGAGCAGTACGTC.

This chain uses TRBV6-4 with TRBJ2-1; possibly TRBD2 for D (5 bases). The CDR3 has 13 amino acids. Germline V gene data show CDR1 as MRHNA and CDR2 as SNTAGT. V was clipped by 6 bases and J by 2 bases, with 8 bases between them. CDR3 DNA: TGTGCCAGCAGCGTCGGGGCCTACAATGAGCAGTTCTTC. Its translation is CASSVGAYNEQFF.

The V and J genes are TRBV29-1 and TRBJ2-5, with a tentative D call TRBD2 (6 bases). The CDR3 runs 18 residues. CDR1 is SQVTM, CDR2 ANQGSEA, per germline. V was cut by 2 bases and J by 0 bases, with 22 bases left in between. The DNA for the CDR3 is TGCAGCGTTGAAAGGCTAGCGACCCGCTCCGTGGACCAAGAGACCCAGTACTTC. Its translation is CSVERLATRSVDQETQYF.

The V and J genes are TRBV5-1 and TRBJ2-5; 8 bases are shared with TRBD1. The germline CDR1 and CDR2 sequences are SGHRS and YFSETQ. The CDR3 contains 14 residues. V was clipped by 6 bases and J by 5 bases; unmatched bases: 9. In DNA, the CDR3 is TGCGCCAGCAACCAACAGGGGGGAATGGAGACCCAGTACTTC. It yields the protein CASNQQGGMETQYF.

The V gene is TRBV15, the J gene TRBJ1-5, with TRBD1 identical over 7 bases. Per the germline V gene, CDR1 is LNHNV and CDR2 is YYDKDF (reference sequence). The CDR3 is 15 residues long. J lost 3 bases, V lost 0 bases, and 2 bases had no gene match. The CDR3 here is CATSREQGNNQPQHF. The CDR3 DNA reads TGTGCCACCAGCAGAGAACAGGGGAACAATCAGCCCCAGCATTTT. The full variable domain, its missing parts supplied by reference TRBV15 and TRBJ1-5, is DAMVIQNPRYQVTQFGKPVTLSCSQTLNHNVMYWYQQKSSQAPKLLFHYYDKDFNNEADTPDNFQSRRPNTSFCFLDIRSPGLGDTAMYLCATSREQGNNQPQHFGDGTRLSIL.

This chain uses TRBV24-1 with TRBJ2-2, with D possibly being TRBD2 (7 bases). Per germline, CDR1 KGHDR and CDR2 SFDVKD. The CDR3 contains 17 residues. V was clipped by 5 bases and J by 2 bases, with 17 bases between them. The CDR3 region is CATSAGGGISNTGELFF. CDR3 DNA: TGTGCCACCAGTGCCGGCGGGGGCATCTCTAACACCGGGGAGCTGTTTTTT.

CDR3: CASINGGTGYNEQFF. The CDR3 DNA reads TGTGCCAGCATCAACGGGGGGACAGGGTACAATGAGCAGTTCTTC. The chain combines TRBV3-1 (or the pseudogene TRBV3-2) with TRBJ2-1, with 9 positions matching TRBD1. CDR3 size: 15 residues. Unmatched junction bases numbered 8, after V lost 7 bases and J lost 4 bases. The germline V gene has CDR1 LGHDT and CDR2 YNNKEL (reference sequence).

The rearrangement uses TRBV2 and TRBJ1-1; D unresolved. V lost 2 bases and J lost 3, with 10 bases in between. Germline-derived CDR1 and CDR2 are SNHLY and FYNNEI. The CDR3 totals 14 residues. The CDR3 is CASSERIRDTEAFF. The DNA for the CDR3 is TGTGCCAGCAGTGAAAGGATTCGGGACACTGAAGCTTTCTTT.

The rearrangement uses TRBV21-1 and TRBJ2-1; the D call of TRBD1 is as the table states it, not checked on the DNA. TRBV21-1 is annotated as a pseudogene. The CDR3 runs 16 residues. CDR3 sequence: CASSKGGRDRYNEQFF. The CDR3 DNA is TGTGCCAGCAGCAAAGGTGGCCGGGACAGGTACAATGAGCAGTTCTTC.

The chain employs TRBV12-3 or TRBV12-4 and TRBJ2-3; D perhaps matches TRBD2 (5 bases). The CDR3 runs to 12 residues. V was cut by 3 bases and J by 4 bases, with 5 bases left in between. CDR3 residues: CASSLGADTQYF. The DNA for the CDR3 is TGTGCCAGCAGTTTGGGAGCAGATACGCAGTATTTT.

V and J are TRBV11-3 and TRBJ1-1; 7 bases are a match to TRBD1. In germline, CDR1 is SGHNT, CDR2 YENEEA. V was clipped by 4 bases and J by 5 bases; unmatched bases: 7. The CDR3 consists of 14 residues. CDR3 nucleotides: TGTGCCAGCAGCTATGACAGGGCGGGTACTGAAGCTTTCTTT. Its translation is CASSYDRAGTEAFF. Complete variable domain (other parts from reference TRBV11-3 and TRBJ1-1): EAGVVQSPRYKIIEKKQPVAFWCNPISGHNTLYWYLQNLGQGPELLIRYENEEAVDDSQLPKDRFSAERLKGVDSTLKIQPAELGDSAVYLCASSYDRAGTEAFFGQGTRLTVV.

The chain combines TRBV6-5 with TRBJ1-1, with D hard to call. V was shortened by 5 bases and J by 4 bases, with 14 bases between the two germline ends. The CDR3 runs to 14 residues. Germline V lookup: CDR1 MNHEY, CDR2 SVGAGI. CDR3 bases: TGTGCCAGCAGTCGACAACGGGGAAGCACTGAAGCTTTCTTT. Encoded protein: CASSRQRGSTEAFF.

This clone occurred a few times. The chain has TRBV11-3 and TRBJ1-1; D gene unclear. The CDR3 runs 13 residues. The V end lost 5 bases, the J end lost 4 bases, and 11 bases lay between the germline ends. Germline-derived CDR1 and CDR2 are SGHNT and YENEEA. In nucleotides, the CDR3 is TGTGCCAGCAGCCGCGGAAGAGGCACTGAAGCTTTCTTT. It codes for CASSRGRGTEAFF. Using reference TRBV11-3 and TRBJ1-1 for the parts outside the CDR3, the full variable domain is EAGVVQSPRYKIIEKKQPVAFWCNPISGHNTLYWYLQNLGQGPELLIRYENEEAVDDSQLPKDRFSAERLKGVDSTLKIQPAELGDSAVYLCASSRGRGTEAFFGQGTRLTVV.

The chain recombines TRBV19 with TRBJ1-5; D unclear. V was cut by 5 bases and J by 7 bases, with 15 bases left in between. CDR3 length equals 14 residues. Germline V CDR1 and CDR2: LNHDA, SQIVND (reference sequence). The CDR3 nucleotides are TGTGCCAGTAGTCGCAACTCAGCGGGACAGCCCCAGCATTTT. Protein product: CASSRNSAGQPQHF.

The chain recombines TRBV28 with TRBJ1-2; D unclear. This CDR3 is 14 amino acids long. V was pared by 3 bases and J by 4 bases, with 12 bases between. Germline CDR1 is MDHEN and CDR2 is SYDVKM. The CDR3 sequence is CASSFPTWSYGYTF. The CDR3 nucleotides are TGTGCCAGCAGTTTCCCCACCTGGAGCTATGGCTACACCTTC.

The chain recombines TRBV6-2 or TRBV6-3 with TRBJ1-1; no reliable D call. The CDR3 extends over 14 amino acids. Germline assignment: CDR1 MNHEY and CDR2 SVGEGT. The V gene lost 6 bases and the J gene lost 0 bases, with 11 bases spanning the gap. The CDR3 sequence: CASSFTEMNTEAFF. Written as DNA, the CDR3 is TGTGCCAGCAGCTTCACAGAGATGAACACTGAAGCTTTCTTT.

CDR3 bases: TGTGCCAGCAGACTCAGCGGACAGATCTATGGCTACACCTTC. Translated, it gives CASRLSGQIYGYTF. The rearrangement joins TRBV3-1 (or the pseudogene TRBV3-2) to TRBJ1-2; D is perhaps TRBD1 (6 bases). Germline V lookup: CDR1 LGHDT, CDR2 YNNKEL (reference sequence). The V end lost 6 bases, the J end lost 4 bases, and 15 bases lay between the germline ends. The CDR3 contains 14 residues.